Detailed here is one T cell receptor (beta chain). The gene symbols are mouse symbols. Read coverage stops 1 residue before the CDR3 terminus; the germline J gene supplies the remainder. These data originate in a study of tissue T cells after allogeneic stem cell transplantation. Data came from immunoSEQ multiplex PCR; TCRdb stores just in-frame clones and leaves some out. The sample includes around 2,000 clones, 40% to 50% of them seen just once. V lost 5 bases to trimming and J lost 0 bases, with 7 bases between them. The CDR3 length is 13 residues. The germline V gene has CDR1 SNHLY and CDR2 FYNGKV (reference sequence). Time point noted: mouse harvest day 14 after allogeneic transplant. The graft held 10^6 splenic CD5+ T cells and 10^7 T-cell-depleted bone marrow cells.

The chain uses TRBV3 and TRBJ1-2; D not resolved. The sequenced sample was gut tissue. The TCR was taken from a female BALB/c mouse given C57BL/6 T cells with graft-versus-host disease after an allogeneic hematopoietic cell transplant. CDR3 bases read: TGTGCCAGCAGCCGTACAACAAACTCCGACTACACC. The encoded protein is CASSRTTNSDYT. The full-length CDR3 reads as CASSRTTNSDYTF.